This T cell receptor beta chain was documented in a study of blood T cell repertoires in COVID-19. Study information: COVID-19 samples collected from the United States, Italy and Spain covered acute and convalescent phases.

Trimming cost V 3 bases and J 4 bases, with 12 bases left between them. Germline assignment: CDR1 MNHEY and CDR2 SMNVEV (reference sequence). CDR3 length: 15 residues. Here immunoSEQ multiplex PCR was the method, and the copy in TCRdb shows in-frame clones only, minus some. The profile covers 15,000 to 20,000 clones, with 80% appearing a single time and less than 20% taken by the ten largest. The receptor was isolated from a human donor in a cohort sampled during active COVID-19. The sequenced material came from peripheral blood. The rearrangement uses TRBV27 and TRBJ2-2, with D hard to call. This CDR3 is CASSLTTPGTGELFF. The CDR3 DNA is TGTGCCAGCAGTTTGACGACACCCGGCACCGGGGAGCTGTTTTTT.